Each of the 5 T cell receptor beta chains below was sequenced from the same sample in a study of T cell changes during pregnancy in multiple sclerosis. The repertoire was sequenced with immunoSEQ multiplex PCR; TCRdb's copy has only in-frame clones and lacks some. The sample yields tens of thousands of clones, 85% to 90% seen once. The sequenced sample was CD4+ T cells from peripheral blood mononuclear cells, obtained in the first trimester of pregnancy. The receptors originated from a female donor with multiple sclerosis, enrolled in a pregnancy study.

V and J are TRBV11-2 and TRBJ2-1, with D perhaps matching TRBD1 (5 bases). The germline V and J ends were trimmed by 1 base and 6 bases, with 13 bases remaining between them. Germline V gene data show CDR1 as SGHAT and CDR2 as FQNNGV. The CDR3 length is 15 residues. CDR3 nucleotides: TGTGCCAGCAGCTTAGGGGCGCGGACAAGCAATGAGCAGTTCTTC. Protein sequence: CASSLGARTSNEQFF.

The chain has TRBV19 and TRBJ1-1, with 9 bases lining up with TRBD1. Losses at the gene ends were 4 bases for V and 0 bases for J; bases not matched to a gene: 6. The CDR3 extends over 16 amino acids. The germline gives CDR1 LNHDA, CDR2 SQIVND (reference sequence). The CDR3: CASSRTGEVMNTEAFF. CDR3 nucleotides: TGTGCCAGTAGTAGGACAGGGGAAGTCATGAACACTGAAGCTTTCTTT.

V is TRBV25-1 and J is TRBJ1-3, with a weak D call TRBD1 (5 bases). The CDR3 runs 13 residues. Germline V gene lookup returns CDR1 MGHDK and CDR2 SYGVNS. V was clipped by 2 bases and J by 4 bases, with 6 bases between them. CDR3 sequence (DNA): TGTGCCAGCAGTGAAGCAGGGGGAAACACCATATATTTT. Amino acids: CASSEAGGNTIYF.

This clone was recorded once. CDR3 residues: CASSTNSRDRGPGANVLTF. CDR3 sequence (DNA): TGCGCCAGCAGTACCAACTCCCGGGACAGGGGGCCTGGGGCCAACGTCCTGACTTTC. The genes are TRBV4-1 and TRBJ2-6; TRBD1 aligns across 12 bases. Germline loops: CDR1 MGHRA, CDR2 YSYEKL. There are 19 residues in the CDR3. The V gene end was trimmed by 6 bases and the J gene end by 2 bases; junction bases not matched to a gene: 11.

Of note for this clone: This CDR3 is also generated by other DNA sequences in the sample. The CDR3 sequence is CASSVTGTGELFF. The CDR3 DNA reads as TGTGCCAGCAGCGTTACAGGGACCGGGGAGCTGTTTTTT. The chain employs TRBV9 and TRBJ2-2; the D gene is possibly TRBD1 (6 bases). Germline V gene sequence: CDR1 SGDLS, CDR2 YYNGEE. This CDR3 region has 13 residues. The V end lost 2 bases, the J end lost 5 bases, and 7 bases lay between the germline ends.